The rows below give T cell receptor beta chains drawn from one sample of a study of identical twins. MiXCR, applied by TCRdb to the 5' RACE reads, yields one record per CDR3 protein. The sample has 540,000 or so distinct CDR3 sequences; approximately 20% are singletons. These data are also associated with another study on yellow fever vaccine responses in identical twins.

The sequencing input was CD4+ T cells sorted from blood. The receptors were sampled from a woman between 18 and 29 years old in good health. Each CDR3 is given with its conserved first and last residue. D genes are given only for firm matches. Expanded clones get a size class; other rows say once, few or many, or leave the size out.

CDR3nt: TGTGCCACCAGGTCGGGACTCACGAACGCCGGGGAGCTGTTTTTT
CDR3aa: CATRSGLTNAGELFF
j_gene: TRBJ2-2
abundance: .
d_gene: .
v_gene: TRBV24-1

CDR3nt: TGTGCCAGCAGCTCCACCGGGACTAGCGGCCGGAACGAGCAGTACTTC
CDR3aa: CASSSTGTSGRNEQYF
j_gene: TRBJ2-7
abundance: .
d_gene: TRBD2
v_gene: TRBV7-9

CDR3nt: TGTGCCAGCAGGAAGAGGGAGGGTGCTAACTATGGCTACACCTTC
CDR3aa: CASRKREGANYGYTF
j_gene: TRBJ1-2
abundance: few
d_gene: .
v_gene: TRBV6-1

CDR3nt: TGCGCCAGCAGCCCTGCTAGGGGGCCGGGGGAGACCCAGTACTTC
CDR3aa: CASSPARGPGETQYF
j_gene: TRBJ2-5
abundance: few
d_gene: TRBD1
v_gene: TRBV5-1

CDR3nt: TGTGCCAGCAGCAAAGTCCGGCATCGGGATCCTGAGCAGTTCTTC
CDR3aa: CASSKVRHRDPEQFF
j_gene: TRBJ2-1
abundance: .
d_gene: .
v_gene: TRBV21-1

CDR3nt: TGCGCCAGCAGCCTACCCCCGACAGGGGGAGGCTACAATGAGCAGTTCTTC
CDR3aa: CASSLPPTGGGYNEQFF
j_gene: TRBJ2-1
abundance: few
d_gene: TRBD1
v_gene: TRBV5-1

CDR3nt: TGTGCCAGCAGCTTAGACCTCGCATACGGAGATACGCAGTATTTT
CDR3aa: CASSLDLAYGDTQYF
j_gene: TRBJ2-3
abundance: .
d_gene: .
v_gene: TRBV7-9

CDR3nt: TGTGCCAGCAGCTTGGGGACAGGGTGGTACGAGCAGTACTTC
CDR3aa: CASSLGTGWYEQYF
j_gene: TRBJ2-7
abundance: .
d_gene: TRBD1
v_gene: TRBV7-9

CDR3nt: TGCGCCAGCAGCGGATCCGGACAGGGAAATGGACAACTGTTTTTT
CDR3aa: CASSGSGQGNGQLFF
j_gene: TRBJ1-4
abundance: .
d_gene: TRBD1
v_gene: TRBV5-1

CDR3nt: TGTGCCAGCATCTCGAGGTTGAACACTGAAGCTTTCTTT
CDR3aa: CASISRLNTEAFF
j_gene: TRBJ1-1
abundance: few
d_gene: .
v_gene: TRBV12-3/TRBV12-4

CDR3nt: TGTGCCAGCAGTGAACGGACACCCTGGGACACCATATATTTT
CDR3aa: CASSERTPWDTIYF
j_gene: TRBJ1-3
abundance: few
d_gene: .
v_gene: TRBV6-1

CDR3nt: TGCGCCAGCAGCCGGGGGGGGCTGGACACCGGGGAGCTGTTTTTT
CDR3aa: CASSRGGLDTGELFF
j_gene: TRBJ2-2
abundance: .
d_gene: TRBD2
v_gene: TRBV5-1

CDR3nt: TGTGCCAGCGGTGGGAGAGGCAGACTGAACACTGAAGCTTTCTTT
CDR3aa: CASGGRGRLNTEAFF
j_gene: TRBJ1-1
abundance: few
d_gene: .
v_gene: TRBV6-1

CDR3nt: TGTGCCAGCAGCTTGACGGCTTTCTTT
CDR3aa: CASSLTAFF
j_gene: TRBJ1-1
abundance: few
d_gene: .
v_gene: TRBV7-9

CDR3nt: TGTGCCAGCAGCCAAGTTCGTGGGGACTACAATGAGCAGTTCTTC
CDR3aa: CASSQVRGDYNEQFF
j_gene: TRBJ2-1
abundance: .
d_gene: .
v_gene: TRBV14

CDR3nt: TGTGCCAGCAGCCCCCTCTCCTCACCCCTCCACTTT
CDR3aa: CASSPLSSPLHF
j_gene: TRBJ1-6
abundance: once
d_gene: .
v_gene: TRBV12-3/TRBV12-4

CDR3nt: TGTGCCAGCAGCTCGCGGACTAGCGGCCTCACAGATACGCAGTATTTT
CDR3aa: CASSSRTSGLTDTQYF
j_gene: TRBJ2-3
abundance: .
d_gene: TRBD2
v_gene: TRBV7-9